These 6 T cell receptor beta chains came from one sample sequenced in a study of control samples from healthy donors and cancer patients. Here immunoSEQ multiplex PCR was the method, and the copy in TCRdb shows in-frame clones only, minus some. The top ten hold 2.6% of the sample, which has around 110,000 clones, roughly 93% seen once. The source material was blood. Every receptor here comes from a man aged 25-45 years in good health.

This clone was seen a single time. The V call is TRBV7-9, the J call TRBJ1-4, with a weak D call TRBD1 (6 bases). V was trimmed by 7 bases and J by 8 bases, leaving 14 bases between them. Germline CDR1 SEHNR, CDR2 FQNEAQ (reference sequence). The CDR3 runs 13 residues. The CDR3 bases are TGTGCCAGCACCACCGGGGGCAGGGAAAAACTGTTTTTT. It is translated as CASTTGGREKLFF. The whole variable domain, filled in from reference TRBV7-9 and TRBJ1-4, reads DTGVSQNPRHKITKRGQNVTFRCDPISEHNRLYWYRQTLGQGPEFLTYFQNEAQLEKSRLLSDRFSAERPKGSFSTLEIQRTEQGDSAMYLCASTTGGREKLFFGSGTQLSVL.

The CDR3 reads CASSLAEAGGSPLHF. Here the CDR3 DNA reads TGTGCCAGCAGCTTAGCGGAGGCAGGAGGCTCACCCCTCCACTTT. The chain combines TRBV7-8 with TRBJ1-6; D gene uncertain. Germline V CDR1 and CDR2: SGHVS, FQNEAQ. This CDR3 is 15 amino acids long. The V and J ends lost 0 bases and 10 bases respectively, with 13 bases between them. Based on the CDR3 plus reference TRBV7-8 and TRBJ1-6, the full variable domain is GAGVSQSPRYKVAKRGQDVALRCDPISGHVSLFWYQQALGQGPEFLTYFQNEAQLDKSGLPSDRFFAERPEGSVSTLKIQRTQQEDSAVYLCASSLAEAGGSPLHFGNGTRLTVT.

The V gene is TRBV6-6, the J gene TRBJ2-7; D perhaps matches TRBD2 (6 bases). This CDR3 has 14 residues. Looked up from germline, CDR1 is MNHNY and CDR2 is SVGAGI (reference sequence). V was clipped by 0 bases and J by 2 bases, with 8 bases between them. This chain's CDR3 is CASSYSGGTYEQYV. In DNA, the CDR3 is TGTGCCAGCAGTTACTCGGGGGGAACCTACGAGCAGTACGTC.

The chain joins TRBV5-4 to TRBJ2-1, with TRBD1 matching over 9 bases. Trimming took 2 bases from V and 2 from J; bases not matched to a gene: 2. Germline-derived CDR1 and CDR2 are SGHNT and YYREEE (reference sequence). The CDR3 consists of 15 residues. CDR3 bases: TGTGCCAGCAGCTTTTACAGGGGGCCCTACAATGAGCAGTTCTTC. This translates into CASSFYRGPYNEQFF.

The chain carries TRBV4-2 and TRBJ1-5; D is uncertain. Per germline, CDR1 LGHNA and CDR2 YNFKEQ. V lost 0 bases, J lost 7 bases, and 7 bases lay in between. The CDR3 runs 13 residues. CDR3 protein: CASSQDLGQPQHF. The DNA for the CDR3 is TGTGCCAGCAGCCAAGATCTAGGGCAGCCCCAGCATTTT.

Concerning this clone itself: Sequence at one end of the junction differs from germline and may be a read error. The rearrangement uses TRBV18 and TRBJ2-5; possibly TRBD1 for D (5 bases). Germline V lookup: CDR1 KGHSH, CDR2 LQKENI. The CDR3 runs 14 residues. The CDR3: CASPPGRAEETQYF. CDR3 nucleotide sequence: TGTGCCAGCCCACCAGGCAGGGCGGAAGAGACCCAGTACTTC.